The present T cell receptor (beta chain) was sequenced within a study of T-cell memory formation after mild COVID-19. General study points: Cross-reactive memory apparently joined, as some responding clones appeared in pre-infection memory.

TCRdb fed the 5' RACE reads into MiXCR, producing one record per CDR3 protein. The sample includes 200,000 or so distinct CDR3 sequences, 7.5% to 10% of them seen just once. Concerning this clonotype itself: Its antigen is not known.

CDR1 MNHEY and CDR2 SMNVEV come from the germline V gene (reference sequence). V trimming: 3 bases; J trimming: 15 bases; junction bases outside the gene matches: 12. The CDR3 has 15 amino acids. This sequence joins TRBV27 and TRBJ2-1; TRBD2 matches 12 bases. The TCR was taken from a man between 18 and 29 years old who had mild COVID-19 (a few samples of this study predate the infection). Cell type and time point are not known. The specimen was PBMCs or a T cell subset sorted from them (not recorded which). CDR3 amino acids: CASSLLAGGTDYPFF. In nucleotides, the CDR3 is TGTGCCAGCAGTTTGCTAGCGGGGGGGACCGATTATCCGTTCTTC.